This TCR beta chain was obtained from a study of T cell changes during pregnancy in multiple sclerosis. Sequencing was performed with immunoSEQ multiplex PCR; in TCRdb, only in-frame clones are kept and a portion is missing. The sample lists about 36,000 clones, roughly 91% occurring once. V shed 0 bases and J shed 0 bases, with 7 bases lying between them. CDR3 length: 14 residues. The germline V gene has CDR1 SGHRS and CDR2 YFSETQ. The source material was CD8+ T cells from peripheral blood mononuclear cells, sampled in the third trimester of pregnancy. The chain has TRBV5-1 and TRBJ2-7; D not certain. The clonotype was recovered from a female donor with multiple sclerosis, enrolled in a pregnancy study. CDR3 region: CASSLDSPSYEQYF. In DNA form, the CDR3 reads TGCGCCAGCAGCTTGGACAGTCCCTCCTACGAGCAGTACTTC.